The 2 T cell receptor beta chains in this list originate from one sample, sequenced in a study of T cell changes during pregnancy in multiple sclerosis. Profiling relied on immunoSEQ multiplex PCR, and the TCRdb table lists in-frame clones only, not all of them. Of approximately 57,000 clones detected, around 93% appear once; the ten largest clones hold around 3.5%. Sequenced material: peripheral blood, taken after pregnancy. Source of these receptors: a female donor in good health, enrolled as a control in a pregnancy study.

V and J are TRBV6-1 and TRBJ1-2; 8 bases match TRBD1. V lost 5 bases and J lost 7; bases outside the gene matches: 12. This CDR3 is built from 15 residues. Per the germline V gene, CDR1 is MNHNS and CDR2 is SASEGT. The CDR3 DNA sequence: TGTGCCAGCAGTAGTAGACAGGGGAGCGGAGCTGGCTACACCTTC. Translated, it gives CASSSRQGSGAGYTF.

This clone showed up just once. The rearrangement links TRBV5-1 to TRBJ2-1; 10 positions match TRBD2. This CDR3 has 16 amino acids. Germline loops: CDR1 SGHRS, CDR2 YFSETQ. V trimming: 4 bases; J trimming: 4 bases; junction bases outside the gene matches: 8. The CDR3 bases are TGCGCCAGCAGCATCCAGACTAGCGGGCGGTACAATGAGCAGTTCTTC. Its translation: CASSIQTSGRYNEQFF.